This record looks at one TCR beta chain sequence and its context. The antigen remains unidentified. One junction end does not reproduce the germline sequence, and a read error may be involved. The data stem from a study of tumor and adjacent non-tumor tissue in lung cancer. Study in general: On average, productive TCRbeta reads reached about 4.2 million per sample.

RNA was extracted from bulk tissue without any cell sorting. More than 3 cm separated this lung sample from the edge of the tumor. Chemotherapy-naive patients with new lung cancer underwent thoracic surgery in China, August–November 2014. The library came from three nested PCR rounds adapted from ARM-PCR protocols. Using its own MiXCR run on the multiplex PCR reads, TCRdb lists one record per CDR3 protein. The sample has under 80,000 distinct CDR3 sequences, 76% seen once; the top ten hold more than 35%. Regarding the study as a whole: TCR diversity was significantly greater in tumor than normal lung tissue.

The germline V gene has CDR1 SGHVS and CDR2 FQNEAQ. The CDR3 runs 15 residues. J is TRBJ2-5 and V is TRBV7-8; 11 bases are shared with TRBD2. The sequenced sample was distant non-tumor lung tissue. The clonotype comes from a man in his sixties with non-small cell lung cancer. The CDR3 sequence: CASSAELAGAESQYF. For the CDR3, the DNA is TGTGCCAGCAGCGCCGAACTAGCGGGAGCCGAGAGCCAGTACTTC.